The present TCR beta chain was sequenced within a study of cytomegalovirus exposure and HLA in healthy donors. Study-wide results and limits: A later analysis reported that several of the most significant clusters appeared to be linked to common viral pathogens, among them Epstein-Barr virus. Testing in vitro showed a few CMV-associated chains specific for CMV antigens. It was 164 TCR beta chains that were listed as cytomegalovirus-associated. Presence/absence analyses assumed roughly uniform sequencing depth across donors.

The CDR3 contains 13 residues. Germline V gene lookup returns CDR1 GTSNPN and CDR2 SVGIG (reference sequence). Trimming removed 0 bases from V and 5 bases from J, with 10 bases in between. Notes on this clone: The antigen is unknown. The same CDR3 arises from other DNA sequences in this sample as well.

PCR used 60 Vbeta primers and 13 Jbeta primers. Generated by immunoSEQ multiplex PCR, the TCRdb table keeps only in-frame clones and is missing some. The sample records more than 150,000 clones, 60% to 80% being singletons. The chain uses TRBV30 and TRBJ2-5; D not certain. The clonotype was recovered from a male donor in good health and CMV-seronegative. The sequenced sample was PBMCs. In DNA, the CDR3 is TGTGCCTGGAGTGTCCGAGGAAGGGAGACCCAGTACTTC. It encodes CAWSVRGRETQYF.